This T cell receptor (beta chain) was recovered during a study of T cell responses to AZD1222 COVID-19 vaccine (dated by TCRdb to about 2021). Study-wide context: TCR sequencing covered approximately 230 trial participants: 200 to 220 given two doses of AZD1222 and 26 given two doses of MenACWY control vaccine. Trial participants were enrolled by age into 18-55, 56-69 and 70-plus year subgroups, with 148, 28 and 57 TCR-sequenced participants respectively. What the study reported, not specific to this receptor: Epitopes outside the regions mutated in the B.1.351 and B.1.1.7 variants were reportedly recognized by nearly half of the unique spike-specific TCRs. Spike-specific TCR breadth and depth rose significantly after two AZD1222 doses compared with day 0 and with MenACWY recipients. Vaccine-associated CD4 TCRs spanned the whole spike protein, with dominant responses in regions 160-218 and 743-854. Participants were mostly white British, with more females than males. The authors suggested clonal diversity may have been underestimated. Because no day 14 peak-response samples were available, repertoires were characterized only after the peak T cell response. Conclusions about previously exposed vaccinees are limited because only a handful of AZD1222 recipients were SARS-CoV-2 seropositive at baseline. The 56-69-year group was small, and its depth increase did not reach significance, likely because of low power.

CDR1 and CDR2, per the germline V gene (reference sequence), are LNHDA and SQIVND. From V the trimming removes 8 bases and from J it removes 2 bases, while the gene matches leave 5 bases of the junction unaccounted for. From its cysteine to its phenylalanine, the CDR3 spans 13 amino acids. CDR3 DNA is the only sequence kept; it has 39 bases, read in frame from the first base. The CDR3 regions of human TCRbeta chains were analyzed by immunosequencing. On the study's bioinformatics: Repertoire TCRs were matched against a reference library of SARS-CoV-2-specific TCRs generated with the MIRA antigen-specificity platform. Breadth meant the fraction of unique TCRs that were SARS-CoV-2-associated, whereas depth meant the fraction of total T cells that were SARS-CoV-2-associated. Each spike-specific TCR was assigned to its reactive spike region and to a CD4 or CD8 class using the MIRA data. Log10-transformed breadth and depth values were compared by one-way ANOVA with Sidak's multiple comparisons tests. TCRdb took over this immuneACCESS table, retaining in-frame rearrangements with V and J assigned. Such tables are incomplete; in checked studies, under half of the missing clones stem from an unresolved V gene, and the remainder is unexplained. The D gene and trimming were derived from the DNA, and the V and J assignments and clone size from that table. Recorded for this sample are around 78,000 clones; about nine tenths of them occurred a single time. The top ten constitute about 3.1% of the sample.

This clone appeared once. It has no known antigen specificity. Base qualities are not at hand, and no much larger clone is one base apart. Taken with the paper, the label for time point translates to: about 28 days (+/-7) after the second vaccine dose. AZD1222 recipients with second doses at about 4 weeks or about 12 weeks were pooled, because spike-specific TCR depth and breadth did not differ between schedules. Vaccinee samples were obtained from the UK trials COV001 and COV002, which included a single-blind randomized controlled phase 2/3 trial of AZD1222 (ChAdOx1 nCoV-19) in healthy adults. Trial participant PBMC samples were collected at day 0 and day 28 after the second dose for TCRbeta chain sequencing.

The receptor's source is an adult who received the AZD1222 COVID-19 vaccine. The chain links TRBV19 with TRBJ2-7, with 8 bases in between that match TRBD2. Sequencing was performed on peripheral blood, taken 28 days after the second AZD1222 dose. The nucleotides read TGTGCCAGTGGGGACGGGAGGGCCTACGAGCAGTACTTC. Its protein reads: CASGDGRAYEQYF. The full variable domain, completed from the reference TRBV19 and TRBJ2-7 proteins outside the CDR3, reads DGGITQSPKYLFRKEGQNVTLSCEQNLNHDAMYWYRQDPGQGLRLIYYSQIVNDFQKGDIAEGYSVSREKKESFPLTVTSAQKNPTAFYLCASGDGRAYEQYFGPGTRLTVT.